The 10 T cell receptor beta chains listed next were all sequenced from one sample in a study of blood T cells in healthy people across ages. For the second PCR, which ran for roughly 6 to 11 cycles, a sample-barcoded 5' primer and a J-beta primer mix were used. TCRdb fed the 5' RACE reads into MiXCR, producing one record per CDR3 protein. This sample carries around 800,000 distinct CDR3 sequences, 53% of them seen once, and the ten largest clones take around 41%. Specimen: blood. Source of these receptors: a man older than 75 in good health.

The rearrangement joins TRBV29-1 to TRBJ2-2; 9 bases line up with TRBD1. Germline V lookup: CDR1 SQVTM, CDR2 ANQGSEA. This CDR3 comprises 16 residues. V was clipped by 5 bases and J by 4 bases; unmatched bases: 11. The CDR3 region has the DNA TGCAGCGTTCGACGACAAACAGGGGGCGGCACCGGGGAGCTGTTTTTT. This codes for CSVRRQTGGGTGELFF.

The J gene is TRBJ1-2, the V gene TRBV27; D unclear. Germline CDR1 is MNHEY and CDR2 is SMNVEV (reference sequence). V lost 7 bases and J lost 5, with 11 bases in between. This CDR3 contains 12 residues. For the CDR3, the DNA is TGTGCCAGCACTGTAGCCGGGTATGGCTACACCTTC. Protein: CASTVAGYGYTF.

This clonotype has a handful of counts. The chain recombines TRBV5-1 with TRBJ2-6; 9 positions match TRBD1. The CDR3 is 16 amino acids. The junction had 10 bases not matched to a gene; V was cut back by 8 bases and J by 4 bases. Germline CDR1 SGHRS, CDR2 YFSETQ. The CDR3: CASATGTGTGANVLTF. CDR3 nucleotides: TGCGCCAGTGCGACCGGGACAGGGACCGGGGCCAACGTCCTGACTTTC.

The V and J genes are TRBV20-1 and TRBJ2-1; D ambiguous. V lost 6 bases, J lost 9 bases, and 12 bases lay in between. Looked up from germline, CDR1 is DFQATT and CDR2 is SNEGSKA (reference sequence). The CDR3 has 11 residues. In DNA, the CDR3 is TGCAGTGCCCTGAGTTTTCCTGAGCAGTTCTTC. This gives the protein CSALSFPEQFF.

This clonotype was recorded a few times. The rearrangement joins TRBV7-9 to TRBJ2-7; 8 bases align to TRBD2. Germline V CDR1 and CDR2: SEHNR, FQNEAQ (reference sequence). The CDR3 runs 16 residues. The junction had 9 bases not matched to a gene; V was cut back by 5 bases and J by 0 bases. This chain's CDR3 is CASSLGLAGDSYEQYF. The CDR3 region has the DNA TGTGCCAGCAGCCTTGGGCTAGCGGGTGACTCCTACGAGCAGTACTTC.

This chain links TRBV6-9 with TRBJ2-7; TRBD2 matches 14 bases. This CDR3 comprises 15 residues. V gave up 8 bases and J gave up 3 bases; unmatched junction bases: 6. In germline, CDR1 is MNHGY, CDR2 SVAAGI. For the CDR3, the DNA is TGTGCCAGCGAGACTAGCGGGAGGGCGGGCTACGAGCAGTACTTC. This translates into CASETSGRAGYEQYF.

J is TRBJ2-7 and V is TRBV27; 11 positions agree with TRBD2. The better agreement between TRBJ2-5 and the DNA end casts doubt on the J call. The length of the CDR3 is 15 residues. The germline CDR1 and CDR2 sequences are MNHEY and SMNVEV (reference sequence). The CDR3 sequence: CASRDPSGRTETQYF. The CDR3, as DNA: TGTGCCAGCAGAGACCCTAGCGGGAGGACAGAGACCCAGTACTTC.

This clonotype was detected a few times. This chain uses TRBV12-3 or TRBV12-4 with TRBJ1-5; the D is unclear. Deletions cut 7 bases from V and 3 bases from J, with 13 bases between. The length of the CDR3 is 14 residues. CDR3 in amino acids: CASTLGIYNQPQHF. As DNA, the CDR3 is TGTGCCAGCACCCTGGGCATCTACAATCAGCCCCAGCATTTT.

In this sample, this clonotype turned up a few times. The chain has TRBV24-1 and TRBJ2-1; 10 bases are shared with TRBD1. V shed 4 bases and J 5 bases; nucleotides not matched to a gene: 4. Germline-derived CDR1 and CDR2 are KGHDR and SFDVKD. The CDR3 is 15 amino acids. CDR3 amino acids: CATSDPGQGDNEQFF. The CDR3 DNA follows: TGTGCCACCAGTGACCCCGGACAGGGGGACAATGAGCAGTTCTTC.

The sample holds a few counts of this clonotype. Compared with germline, one end of the junction differs, possibly owing to a read error. V usage is TRBV18 and J usage is TRBJ1-1; D not resolved. CDR1 and CDR2 (germline): KGHSH, LQKENI. CDR3 size: 13 residues. CDR3 in DNA: TGTGCCAGCTCTGGGAGGGAGAACACTGAAGGTTTCTTT. Translated: CASSGRENTEGFF.